The T cell receptor (beta chain) described here comes from a study of Ad26.COV2.S vaccination and SARS-CoV-2 variants (TCRdb year 2021). Regarding the research as a whole: Donors in the vaccine arm were drawn from COV1001, a multicentre, randomized, double-blind, placebo-controlled phase I-IIa trial testing Ad26.COV2.S in healthy adults. The specificity and breadth of SARS-CoV-2-reactive T cell receptors after Ad26.COV2.S vaccination were assessed by TCRbeta repertoire sequencing. The TCR-sequenced set comprised approximately 30 samples: some 19 Ad26.COV2.S vaccine recipients, 5 placebo recipients and 8 SARS-CoV-2 convalescent individuals. Participants in the trial were split at random into five groups of five each, receiving low-dose or high-dose Ad26.COV2.S once or twice, or else placebo on both occasions. Blinding of investigators to trial group allocation was maintained during experiments and outcome assessment. Dosing of Ad26.COV2.S was intramuscular, at either 5x10^10 or 1x10^11 viral particles, delivered as one shot or as two shots spaced 56 days apart. The full study reports these points: Vaccine and placebo recipients had comparable non-spike TCR breadth, which fits with the vaccine containing only spike. The authors noted that the TCR breadth and depth analyses may have underestimated total T cell responses. Compared with placebo recipients, Ad26.COV2.S recipients showed higher spike-specific TCR breadth (P = 0.0014). After vaccination, substantial breadth of spike-specific CD8+ and CD4+ T cell responses was reported. The study lacked the statistical power to compare responses across vaccine doses or regimens.

The immunoSEQ Assay was used to sequence TCRbeta CDR3 regions. After extraction, genomic DNA underwent amplification by bias-controlled multiplex PCR, followed by high-throughput sequencing. The paper's data handling went like this. To quantify the absolute abundance of every unique TCRbeta CDR3 region, sequences were collapsed and filtered. Usable DNA was measured by amplifying reference genes present in all nucleated cells, and TCRbeta template counts were normalized to that usable DNA to estimate T cell fraction. Repertoire TCRs were annotated as SARS-CoV-2-specific when V gene, CDR3 amino acid sequence and J gene were exactly matched to a known reactive TCR set. The reference SARS-CoV-2 TCR set was derived from MIRA and filtered for enrichment in COVID-19-positive ImmuneCODE repertoires, a step that removed public or cross-reactive TCRs. Drawing on the MIRA antigens, annotated TCRs were analysed further at the level of specific ORF or position within ORF. Depth was the summed frequency of annotated unique rearrangements, while breadth was defined as annotated unique rearrangements over total unique productive rearrangements. Two-sided Wilcoxon rank-sum tests were applied when comparing TCR breadth between groups. TCRdb provides this immuneACCESS table in a form limited to in-frame rearrangements. Some clones are lacking; in checked studies, under half of them reflect an unresolved V gene, and why the rest are absent is not known. V and J calls and clone size are those listed in that table; D and trimming were worked out from the DNA. In this sample the table shows about 440,000 clones, about nine tenths of which occur a single time. The biggest ten clones account for roughly 4% of the sample.

V is clipped by 5 bases and J by 2 bases, and the sequence between their germline boundaries is 10 bases long. CDR1 SGHNT and CDR2 YENEEA were looked up in the germline V gene. Inclusive of the bounding cysteine and phenylalanine, the CDR3 is 14 residues long. Only the CDR3 portion is preserved as DNA: 42 bases, with reading frame beginning at the first base. This sample's treatment or condition label indicates: 19 received Ad26.COV2.S at low or high dose, single or two shots; roughly five received placebo; per-sample allocation not given. Repertoires of vaccine and placebo recipients were sequenced from samples taken on day 63 after the first injection. In Cohort 1b, around 23 adults aged 18-55 years were enrolled at a single site in Boston, USA, between 29 July and 7 August 2020. Ad26.COV2.S consisted of a replication-incompetent adenovirus type 26 vector by which a prefusion-stabilized SARS-CoV-2 spike protein from the original Wuhan strain was expressed.

Note on this clone: Its antigen has not been determined. The sample holds no much larger clone one base away, and base qualities are not on file.

The TCR comes from a person aged 18-60 years who received the Ad26.COV2.S COVID-19 vaccine or a placebo. The sequence joins TRBV11-3 to TRBJ2-1; the D segment may tentatively be TRBD1 or TRBD2, each giving 5 matched bases. The specimen comprised peripheral blood, sampled in a trial of Ad26.COV2.S vaccine versus placebo. The CDR3: CASSPRGAYNEQFF. The nucleotide sequence is TGTGCCAGCAGCCCCCGAGGGGCCTACAATGAGCAGTTCTTC.